One sample yielded the 20 T cell receptor beta chains listed below, sequenced in a study of T-cell reconstitution after alpha-beta-depleted transplantation in children. A TCRbeta library incorporating unique molecular identifiers was prepared. Each CDR3 protein is one row after TCRdb ran MiXCR on the PCR reads. Altogether about 340,000 distinct CDR3 sequences are present, roughly 15% being singletons, with the ten largest covering just over 40%. The input for sequencing was PBMCs, mostly from graft donor cells, taken 360 days after TCRalphabeta/CD19-depleted stem cell transplant. These receptors came from a male patient aged 2 to 9 who had a stem cell transplant for acute lymphoblastic leukemia, so the T cells may come from the graft donor.

V and J are TRBV7-8 and TRBJ2-7; 10 bases are shared with TRBD2. The CDR3 is 17 amino acids. CDR1 is SGHVS, CDR2 FQNEAQ, per germline. The V gene end was trimmed by 5 bases and the J gene end by 0 bases; junction bases not matched to a gene: 10. CDR3 amino acids: CASSPGLAVYSSYEQYF. The CDR3 nucleotides are TGTGCCAGCAGCCCCGGACTAGCGGTCTATAGCTCCTACGAGCAGTACTTC.

In this sample, this clonotype turned up many times. The genes are TRBV28 and TRBJ2-3; D not certain. The germline gives CDR1 MDHEN, CDR2 SYDVKM. V was shortened by 2 bases and J by 1 base, with 7 bases between the two germline ends. The CDR3 extends over 14 amino acids. The CDR3 nucleotides read TGTGCCAGCAGTTTAGTGGCGGGCACAGATACGCAGTATTTT. It codes for CASSLVAGTDTQYF.

This clonotype has just a few counts. The V and J genes are TRBV7-9 and TRBJ2-2; 7 nucleotides line up with TRBD1. Germline values: CDR1 SEHNR, CDR2 FQNEAQ (reference sequence). Losses at the gene ends were 5 bases for V and 1 base for J; bases not matched to a gene: 4. There are 15 residues in the CDR3. The CDR3 nucleotides are TGTGCCAGCAGCACCCGGACAGGGAACACCGGGGAGCTGTTTTTT. The encoded protein is CASSTRTGNTGELFF.

This clonotype occurred a few times. The V and J genes are TRBV5-1 and TRBJ1-3; D is unresolved. The germline CDR1 and CDR2 sequences are SGHRS and YFSETQ. The CDR3 extends over 13 amino acids. Trimming left V 4 bases short and J 2 bases short, with 7 bases between. The CDR3 reads CASSTTAGNTIYF. The CDR3 DNA sequence: TGCGCCAGCAGCACCACAGCTGGAAACACCATATATTTT.

This chain joins TRBV9 and TRBJ2-2; no clear D gene. Deletions cut 1 base from V and 6 bases from J, with 16 bases between. Germline assignment: CDR1 SGDLS and CDR2 YYNGEE. This CDR3 has 16 residues. For the CDR3, the DNA is TGTGCCAGCAGCGTAAGGGTCACAGCCGAGCCCGGGGAGCTGTTTTTT. It encodes CASSVRVTAEPGELFF.

The genes are TRBV20-1 and TRBJ2-7; the D is unclear. The CDR3 is 15 amino acids. Germline CDR1 is DFQATT and CDR2 is SNEGSKA (reference sequence). Trimming shortened V by 5 bases and J by 0 bases, and 17 bases separated the two germline ends. The CDR3 sequence: CSARKSGPTSYEQYF. CDR3 in DNA: TGCAGTGCTCGAAAGTCGGGTCCCACCTCCTACGAGCAGTACTTC.

The chain couples TRBV20-1 to TRBJ2-7; the D is unclear. This CDR3 is built from 13 residues. The germline V and J ends were trimmed by 2 bases and 3 bases, with 11 bases remaining between them. Germline CDR1 and CDR2: DFQATT and SNEGSKA (reference sequence). This CDR3 reads CSARSLGDYEQYF. The DNA for the CDR3 is TGCAGTGCTAGATCTCTGGGCGACTACGAGCAGTACTTC.

This chain uses TRBV29-1 with TRBJ2-2; D is possibly TRBD2 (5 bases). Germline assignment: CDR1 SQVTM and CDR2 ANQGSEA. V lost 3 bases, J lost 5 bases, and 13 bases lay in between. This CDR3 region has 14 residues. The CDR3 nucleotides read TGCAGCGTTGAGAGAGGGCGCCGGACCGGGGAGCTGTTTTTT. This gives the protein CSVERGRRTGELFF.

This clonotype was detected only a few times. The rearrangement uses TRBV4-2 and TRBJ2-5; possible D gene TRBD2, 6 bases. Trimming left V 4 bases short and J 2 bases short, with 14 bases between. The CDR3 extends over 15 amino acids. Germline lookup yields CDR1 LGHNA and CDR2 YNFKEQ. CDR3 protein: CASSPADGGQETQYF. DNA for the CDR3: TGTGCCAGCAGCCCGGCAGACGGAGGGCAAGAGACCCAGTACTTC.

The sample holds many counts of this clonotype. This chain joins TRBV7-3 and TRBJ2-3; no clear D gene. The V end lost 6 bases, the J end lost 1 base, and 8 bases lay between the germline ends. Germline CDR1 is SGHTA and CDR2 is FQGTGA. CDR3 length: 13 amino acids. CDR3 region: CASSRARTDTQYF. CDR3 DNA: TGTGCCAGCAGTCGAGCGCGCACAGATACGCAGTATTTT.

This clonotype has only a few counts. V gene TRBV30 combines with J gene TRBJ2-1; 7 bases align to TRBD2. The CDR3 consists of 14 residues. CDR1 GTSNPN and CDR2 SVGIG come from the germline V gene (reference sequence). The trim removed 1 base at V and 4 bases at J, leaving 4 bases unmatched. The CDR3 reads CAWSGLAAYNEQFF. CDR3 nucleotide sequence: TGTGCCTGGAGTGGCCTAGCGGCATACAATGAGCAGTTCTTC.

The rearrangement links TRBV20-1 to TRBJ2-3; D gene ambiguous. The CDR3 consists of 14 residues. V was shortened by 3 bases and J by 2 bases, with 12 bases between the two germline ends. The V gene's germline CDR1 is DFQATT and CDR2 SNEGSKA (reference sequence). The CDR3 region is CSASPSPNTDTQYF. CDR3 coding DNA: TGCAGTGCTAGCCCTAGTCCAAACACAGATACGCAGTATTTT.

This clonotype was seen just once. This sequence joins TRBV5-6 and TRBJ2-3; D not resolved. The germline V gene encodes CDR1 SGHDT and CDR2 YYEEEE. This CDR3 spans 14 amino acids. With 8 bases removed from V and 2 bases from J, the gap between germline ends came to 15 bases. The CDR3 nucleotides are TGTGCCAGTGAGATAGGGAAAATCACAGATACGCAGTATTTT. Residues: CASEIGKITDTQYF.

This clonotype was counted between two and nine times. The chain recombines TRBV5-1 with TRBJ2-3; D is tentatively TRBD1 or TRBD2 (5 bases each). Germline V gene sequence: CDR1 SGHRS, CDR2 YFSETQ. V lost 8 bases and J lost 5, with 18 bases in between. CDR3 length: 14 residues. CDR3 amino acids: CASKGTPGGDTQYF. The CDR3 nucleotides are TGCGCCAGTAAGGGGACGCCTGGGGGAGATACGCAGTATTTT. The full variable domain, completed using reference TRBV5-1 and TRBJ2-3, is KAGVTQTPRYLIKTRGQQVTLSCSPISGHRSVSWYQQTPGQGLQFLFEYFSETQRNKGNFPGRFSGRQFSNSRSEMNVSTLELGDSALYLCASKGTPGGDTQYFGPGTRLTVL.

The rearrangement links TRBV4-3 to TRBJ1-5; D unresolved. The germline V gene encodes CDR1 LGHNA and CDR2 YSLEER. Between the trimmed V and J ends, which lost 0 bases and 5 bases, there was a span of 5 bases. CDR3 length: 13 residues. CDR3 amino acids: CASSQDRYQPQHF. CDR3 nucleotide sequence: TGCGCCAGCAGCCAAGACCGGTATCAGCCCCAGCATTTT.

This clonotype was detected only once. The chain carries TRBV7-9 and TRBJ2-7; D gene ambiguous. V was cut by 2 bases and J by 3 bases, with 17 bases left in between. CDR1 and CDR2 (germline): SEHNR, FQNEAQ (reference sequence). The CDR3 consists of 16 residues. This CDR3 is CASSLFSPRGNYEQYF. In nucleotides, the CDR3 is TGTGCCAGCAGCTTATTTAGTCCCCGAGGTAACTACGAGCAGTACTTC.

The chain joins TRBV4-3 to TRBJ2-7, with D perhaps matching TRBD2 (5 bases). Trimming took 0 bases from V and 1 from J, leaving 10 bases between them. This CDR3 contains 15 residues. Germline CDR1 is LGHNA and CDR2 is YSLEER. The CDR3 is CASSQDFGDSYEQYF. Written as DNA, the CDR3 is TGCGCCAGCAGCCAAGATTTCGGGGATTCCTACGAGCAGTACTTC.

The chain joins TRBV11-2 to TRBJ2-5, with 7 positions matching TRBD2. Germline CDR1 reads SGHAT; CDR2 reads FQNNGV. CDR3 length: 16 residues. V lost 0 bases and J lost 4; bases outside the gene matches: 8. CDR3 nucleotide sequence: TGTGCCAGCAGCTTAGATGGGGGGGGGTTGGGAGAGACCCAGTACTTC. It specifies CASSLDGGGLGETQYF.

The CDR3 coding sequence is TGCAGCGGTGGGACAGGGGGGGGCACTGAAGCTTTCTTT. This codes for CSGGTGGGTEAFF. This chain joins TRBV29-1 and TRBJ1-1, with 11 bases aligning to TRBD1. The CDR3 is made up of 13 amino acids. The germline V gene has CDR1 SQVTM and CDR2 ANQGSEA. V was clipped by 7 bases and J by 4 bases; unmatched bases: 5. Using reference TRBV29-1 and TRBJ1-1 for the parts outside the CDR3, the full variable domain is SAVISQKPSRDICQRGTSLTIQCQVDSQVTMMFWYRQQPGQSLTLIATANQGSEATYESGFVIDKFPISRPNLTFSTLTVSNMSPEDSSIYLCSGGTGGGTEAFFGQGTRLTVV.

The chain employs TRBV7-3 and TRBJ2-3; D is uncertain. The CDR3 totals 16 residues. The germline V and J ends were trimmed by 8 bases and 2 bases, with 20 bases remaining between them. Germline V lookup: CDR1 SGHTA, CDR2 FQGTGA. The CDR3, as DNA: TGTGCCAGCTCCCCACCCGACACCTTCTCCACAGATACGCAGTATTTT. Encoded protein: CASSPPDTFSTDTQYF.